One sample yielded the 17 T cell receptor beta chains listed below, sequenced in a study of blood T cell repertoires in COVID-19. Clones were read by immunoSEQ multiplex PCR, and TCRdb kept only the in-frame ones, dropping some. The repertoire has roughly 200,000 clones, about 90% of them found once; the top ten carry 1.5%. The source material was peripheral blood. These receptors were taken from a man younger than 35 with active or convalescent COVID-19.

CDR3 protein: CASSLWGQGSAEAFF. In DNA, the CDR3 is TGTGCCAGCAGTTTATGGGGACAGGGTTCCGCTGAAGCTTTCTTT. The rearrangement uses TRBV28 and TRBJ1-1, with TRBD1 matching over 9 bases. J gave up 6 bases and V 0 bases, and 5 bases lay outside the gene matches. Germline V lookup: CDR1 MDHEN, CDR2 SYDVKM. CDR3 length: 15 residues.

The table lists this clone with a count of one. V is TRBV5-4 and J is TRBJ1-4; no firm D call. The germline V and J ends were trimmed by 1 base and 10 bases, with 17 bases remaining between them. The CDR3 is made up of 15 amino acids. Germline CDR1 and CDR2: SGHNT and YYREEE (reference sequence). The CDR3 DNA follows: TGTGCCAGCAGCTTGAATACTGACCCGGGAGGAAAACTGTTTTTT. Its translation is CASSLNTDPGGKLFF.

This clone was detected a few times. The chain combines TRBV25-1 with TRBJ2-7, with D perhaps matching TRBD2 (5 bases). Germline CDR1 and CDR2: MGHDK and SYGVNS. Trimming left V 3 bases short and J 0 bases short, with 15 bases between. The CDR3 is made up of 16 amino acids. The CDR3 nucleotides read TGTGCCAGCAGTGATATGGCCTCCCGGGGCTCCTACGAGCAGTACTTC. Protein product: CASSDMASRGSYEQYF.

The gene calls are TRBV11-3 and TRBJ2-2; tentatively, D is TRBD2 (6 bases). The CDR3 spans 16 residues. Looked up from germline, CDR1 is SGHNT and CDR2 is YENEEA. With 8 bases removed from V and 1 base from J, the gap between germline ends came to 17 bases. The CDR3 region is CASEEGQVRNTGELFF. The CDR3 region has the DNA TGTGCCAGCGAGGAGGGGCAGGTTCGGAACACCGGGGAGCTGTTTTTT.

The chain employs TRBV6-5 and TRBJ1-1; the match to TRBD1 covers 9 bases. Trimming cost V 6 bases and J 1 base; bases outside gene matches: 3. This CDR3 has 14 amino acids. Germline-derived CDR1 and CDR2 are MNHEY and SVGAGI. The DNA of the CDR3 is TGTGCCAGCAGACAGGGACAGGGGAACACTGAAGCTTTCTTT. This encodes CASRQGQGNTEAFF.

In DNA form, the CDR3 reads TGTGCCAGCAGCTTTACTAGCGGTAGCACAGATACGCAGTATTTT. This encodes CASSFTSGSTDTQYF. The chain couples TRBV5-5 to TRBJ2-3, with TRBD2 identical over 8 bases. V gave up 2 bases and J gave up 0 bases; unmatched junction bases: 2. Germline V CDR1 and CDR2: SGHKS, YYEKEE (reference sequence). CDR3 size: 15 residues.

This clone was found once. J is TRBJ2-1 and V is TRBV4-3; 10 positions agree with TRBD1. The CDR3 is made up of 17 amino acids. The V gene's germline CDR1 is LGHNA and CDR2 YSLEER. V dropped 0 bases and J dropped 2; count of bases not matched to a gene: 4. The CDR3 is CASSQDSGTGAYNEQFF. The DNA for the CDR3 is TGCGCCAGCAGCCAAGATTCCGGGACAGGGGCCTACAATGAGCAGTTCTTC.

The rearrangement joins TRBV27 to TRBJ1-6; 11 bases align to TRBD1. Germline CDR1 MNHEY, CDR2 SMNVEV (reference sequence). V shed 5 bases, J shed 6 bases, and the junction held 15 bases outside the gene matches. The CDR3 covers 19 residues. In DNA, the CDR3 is TGTGCCAGCAGTCCGTACGGCCCGGGGACAGGGGGAATTAATTCACCCCTCCACTTT. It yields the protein CASSPYGPGTGGINSPLHF.

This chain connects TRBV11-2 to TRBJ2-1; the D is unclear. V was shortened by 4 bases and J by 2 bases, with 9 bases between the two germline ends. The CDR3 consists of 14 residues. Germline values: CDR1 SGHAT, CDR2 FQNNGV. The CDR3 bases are TGTGCCAGCAGCTCCCGGAGCGCCTACAATGAGCAGTTCTTC. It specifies CASSSRSAYNEQFF.

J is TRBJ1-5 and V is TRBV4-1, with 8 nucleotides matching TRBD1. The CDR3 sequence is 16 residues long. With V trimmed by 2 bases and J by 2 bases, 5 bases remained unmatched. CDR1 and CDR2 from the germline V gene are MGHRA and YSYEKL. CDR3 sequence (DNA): TGCGCCAGCAGCCAACCGACGGGACAGGGCAATCAGCCCCAGCATTTT. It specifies CASSQPTGQGNQPQHF.

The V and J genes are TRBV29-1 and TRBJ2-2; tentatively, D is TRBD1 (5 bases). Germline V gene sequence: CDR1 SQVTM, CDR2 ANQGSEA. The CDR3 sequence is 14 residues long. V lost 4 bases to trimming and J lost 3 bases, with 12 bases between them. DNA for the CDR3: TGCAGCGTTGCGGCAGAAGGGGACACCGGGGAGCTGTTTTTT. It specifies CSVAAEGDTGELFF.

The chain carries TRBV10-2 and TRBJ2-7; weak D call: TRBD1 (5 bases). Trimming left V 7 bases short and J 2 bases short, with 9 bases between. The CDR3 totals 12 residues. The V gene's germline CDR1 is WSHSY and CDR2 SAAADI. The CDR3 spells CASKGPAYEQYF. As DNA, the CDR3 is TGCGCCAGCAAGGGGCCAGCCTACGAGCAGTACTTC.

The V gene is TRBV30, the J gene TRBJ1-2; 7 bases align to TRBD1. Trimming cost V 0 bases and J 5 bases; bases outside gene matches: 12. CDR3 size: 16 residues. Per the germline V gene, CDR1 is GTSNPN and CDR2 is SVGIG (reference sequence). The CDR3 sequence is CAWSVRAQGVRYGYTF. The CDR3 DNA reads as TGTGCCTGGAGTGTACGGGCGCAGGGGGTTAGGTATGGCTACACCTTC.

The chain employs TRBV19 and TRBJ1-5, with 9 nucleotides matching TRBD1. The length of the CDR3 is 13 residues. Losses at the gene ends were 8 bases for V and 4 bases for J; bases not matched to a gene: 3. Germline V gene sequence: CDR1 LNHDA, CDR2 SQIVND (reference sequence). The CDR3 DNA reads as TGTGCCAGTTCGACAGGGGGGAATCAGCCCCAGCATTTT. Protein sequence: CASSTGGNQPQHF.

The CDR3 coding sequence is TGCAGTGCTAGTTCACAGAGCTCCTACAATGAGCAGTTCTTC. Amino acids: CSASSQSSYNEQFF. This chain joins TRBV20-1 and TRBJ2-1; D unresolved. Germline-derived CDR1 and CDR2 are DFQATT and SNEGSKA (reference sequence). V lost 3 bases, J lost 0 bases, and 9 bases lay in between. CDR3 length equals 14 residues.

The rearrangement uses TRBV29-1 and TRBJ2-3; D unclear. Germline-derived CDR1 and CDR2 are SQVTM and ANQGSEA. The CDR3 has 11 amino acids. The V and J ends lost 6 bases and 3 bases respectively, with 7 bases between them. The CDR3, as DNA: TGCAGCGTCCAAATTACAGATACGCAGTATTTT. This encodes CSVQITDTQYF.

The CDR3 loop is CASEFRGRLNTEAFF. The CDR3 DNA follows: TGTGCCAGCGAATTCAGGGGACGGCTGAACACTGAAGCTTTCTTT. The J gene is TRBJ1-1, the V gene TRBV25-1; TRBD1 might be the D (6 bases). This CDR3 is built from 15 residues. V lost 8 bases, J lost 0 bases, and 16 bases lay in between. CDR1 is MGHDK and CDR2 is SYGVNS in the germline V gene. Drawing the rest from reference TRBV25-1 and TRBJ1-1, the complete variable domain is EADIYQTPRYLVIGTGKKITLECSQTMGHDKMYWYQQDPGMELHLIHYSYGVNSTEKGDLSSESTVSRIRTEHFPLTLESARPSHTSQYLCASEFRGRLNTEAFFGQGTRLTVV.